This T cell receptor beta chain was captured by sequencing in a study of blood T cell repertoires in COVID-19. TCRdb keeps only in-frame clones here, not all; method: immunoSEQ multiplex PCR. Of about 180,000 clones detected, roughly 85% appear once; the ten largest clones hold 9.5% to 13%. Germline assignment: CDR1 MNHNS and CDR2 SASEGT. With 2 bases removed from V and 2 bases from J, the gap between germline ends came to 16 bases. The CDR3 is 16 residues long. This clone was seen a single time. The sequenced sample consisted of peripheral blood. The source is a human donor with active or convalescent COVID-19. The donor label of this sample is uncertain. The chain recombines TRBV6-1 with TRBJ2-7; maybe TRBD1 (7 bases). CDR3 region: CASSERRDRTTYEQYF. The CDR3 DNA follows: TGTGCCAGCAGTGAAAGGAGGGACAGAACTACCTACGAGCAGTACTTC.